This T cell receptor beta chain is from a study of T-cell reconstitution after alpha-beta-depleted transplantation in children. Whole-study results and caveats: At day 60, the high TCRbeta diversity found in some patients originated from recipient T cells and thymic progenitors that had survived. About two months after transplant, alpha-beta T cells reportedly came from several hundred expanded graft clones. One year after transplant, T-cell counts and diversity came mostly from newly produced T cells.

A TCRbeta library incorporating unique molecular identifiers was prepared. Each CDR3 protein gets one entry after TCRdb re-called the PCR reads with MiXCR. In the table there are about 250,000 distinct CDR3 sequences, roughly a quarter of which are singletons. The CDR3 length is 13 residues. The germline CDR1 and CDR2 sequences are MNHNS and SASEGT. Trimming removed 6 bases from V and 6 bases from J; junction bases left unmatched: 7. In this sample, this clonotype turned up a few times. Its cognate antigen is unknown. The receptor's source is a female patient under 10 years old who had a stem cell transplant for congenital amegakaryocytic thrombocytopenia, so the T cells may come from the graft donor. Sample: PBMCs, mostly from graft donor cells, taken 360 days after TCRalphabeta/CD19-depleted stem cell transplant. The rearrangement joins TRBV6-1 to TRBJ1-2, with 7 bases fitting TRBD1. CDR3 loop: CASSKGTVHGYTF. CDR3 DNA: TGTGCCAGCAGCAAAGGGACAGTTCATGGCTACACCTTC.